This entry lists 27 T cell receptor beta chains sequenced from one sample in a study of blood T cell repertoires in COVID-19. Using immunoSEQ multiplex PCR, the repertoire was profiled, and TCRdb retains in-frame clones only, with some absent. The table lists 100,000 to 150,000 clones, about 74% of them singletons, with roughly 6.2% in the top ten. The source material was peripheral blood. The receptors were gathered from a man between 65 and 85 years old with acute or convalescent COVID-19.

This rearrangement joins TRBV5-5 to TRBJ1-1; D is unresolved. Trimming left V 0 bases short and J 1 base short, with 13 bases between. Per the germline V gene, CDR1 is SGHKS and CDR2 is YYEKEE (reference sequence). CDR3 length: 16 amino acids. CDR3 residues: CASSLEQPSSNTEAFF. DNA of the CDR3: TGTGCCAGCAGCTTGGAACAGCCATCCTCGAACACTGAAGCTTTCTTT.

The chain joins TRBV29-1 to TRBJ2-3; D perhaps matches TRBD2 (6 bases). Trimming took off 4 bases at V and 7 bases at J, with 12 bases between the two ends. There are 12 residues in the CDR3. The germline CDR1 and CDR2 sequences are SQVTM and ANQGSEA. DNA of the CDR3: TGCAGCGTTGCGGCGGAGGGAAATACGCAGTATTTT. Amino acid sequence: CSVAAEGNTQYF.

The rearrangement links TRBV27 to TRBJ1-4, with 10 bases matching TRBD1. The V segment lost 0 bases and the J segment 14 bases; nucleotides outside the gene matches: 12. Germline CDR1 is MNHEY and CDR2 is SMNVEV (reference sequence). CDR3 length: 16 residues. The CDR3 here is CASSLSFDRGLSRLFF. CDR3 bases: TGTGCCAGCAGTTTATCCTTCGACAGGGGGCTAAGTCGGCTGTTTTTT.

The chain uses TRBV7-2 and TRBJ1-5; unclear D gene. CDR1 is SGHTA, CDR2 FQGNSA, per germline. This CDR3 has 15 residues. V was pared by 1 base and J by 2 bases, with 9 bases between. CDR3 loop: CASSLERQGNQPQHF. The CDR3 DNA reads TGTGCCAGCAGCTTAGAACGTCAGGGCAATCAGCCCCAGCATTTT.

This clone has just a few counts. CDR3 loop: CASSKGQLKSSYEQYF. As DNA, the CDR3 is TGTGCCAGCAGTAAAGGACAGCTTAAGAGCTCCTACGAGCAGTACTTC. This rearrangement joins TRBV27 to TRBJ2-7; tentative D call: TRBD1 (6 bases). Trimming took 5 bases from V and 0 from J, leaving 17 bases between them. The CDR3 has 16 residues. The germline V gene encodes CDR1 MNHEY and CDR2 SMNVEV (reference sequence).

V and J are TRBV20-1 and TRBJ1-6, with 9 nucleotides matching TRBD1. This CDR3 region has 18 residues. Germline CDR1 is DFQATT and CDR2 is SNEGSKA (reference sequence). With 3 bases clipped from V and 1 base from J, the junction kept 10 bases outside the gene matches. This CDR3 is CSASLTGGAGSYNSPLHF. CDR3 in DNA: TGCAGTGCTAGTTTAACAGGGGGCGCGGGGTCCTATAATTCACCCCTCCACTTT.

The chain carries TRBV30 and TRBJ1-4; D not resolved. Deletions cut 7 bases from V and 5 bases from J, with 14 bases between. CDR1 and CDR2 from the germline V gene are GTSNPN and SVGIG (reference sequence). The CDR3 runs 13 residues. This chain's CDR3 is CALTLDLNEKLFF. The CDR3 DNA sequence: TGTGCCTTAACTTTGGACTTGAATGAAAAACTGTTTTTT.

This clone was counted once. This chain connects TRBV12-3 or TRBV12-4 to TRBJ1-1, with unresolved D. This CDR3 comprises 12 residues. The V end was cut by 7 bases, the J end by 11 bases, with 17 bases between. The DNA of the CDR3 is TGTGCCAGCACCCATACCGCTACTCGCGCTTTCTTT. Its protein product is CASTHTATRAFF.

The chain has TRBV11-1 and TRBJ2-3; D not resolved. Trimming pared 5 bases from V and 2 bases from J, leaving 5 bases between. Germline assignment: CDR1 SGHAT and CDR2 FQDESV (reference sequence). This CDR3 is 12 amino acids long. This CDR3 is CASSPNTDTQYF. The CDR3 DNA reads TGTGCCAGCAGCCCCAACACAGATACGCAGTATTTT.

This chain uses TRBV19 with TRBJ2-1, with D possibly TRBD2 on 5 matching bases. The CDR3 runs to 11 residues. The V and J ends lost 5 bases and 7 bases respectively, with 6 bases between them. The germline gives CDR1 LNHDA, CDR2 SQIVND (reference sequence). The CDR3 DNA sequence: TGTGCCAGTAGTCTAGCTAATGAGCAGTTCTTC. Translating gives CASSLANEQFF.

The gene calls are TRBV5-1 and TRBJ1-4; the D is unclear. Germline CDR1 SGHRS, CDR2 YFSETQ. This CDR3 comprises 15 residues. Trimming pared 6 bases from V and 1 base from J, leaving 13 bases between. The CDR3 DNA reads TGCGCCAGCATGGAGGGCGCGGGAACTAATGAAAAACTGTTTTTT. It specifies CASMEGAGTNEKLFF.

The chain carries TRBV9 and TRBJ1-3; tentatively, D is TRBD1 (6 bases). V lost 0 bases to trimming and J lost 4 bases, with 14 bases between them. CDR1 SGDLS and CDR2 YYNGEE come from the germline V gene. This CDR3 spans 16 amino acids. This chain's CDR3 is CASSVEIQGPGNTIYF. As DNA, the CDR3 is TGTGCCAGCAGCGTAGAGATCCAGGGGCCCGGAAACACCATATATTTT.

The chain links TRBV28 to TRBJ2-7; 7 bases map to TRBD1. This CDR3 spans 15 amino acids. Germline trimming cut 5 bases from V and 3 bases from J; bases unmatched to any gene: 10. The V gene's germline CDR1 is MDHEN and CDR2 SYDVKM. The CDR3 reads CASSVPTGKGYEQYF. CDR3 nucleotide sequence: TGTGCCAGCAGTGTCCCGACAGGGAAAGGCTACGAGCAGTACTTC.

The chain joins TRBV30 to TRBJ2-2, with TRBD1 matching over 8 bases. With 3 bases clipped from V and 6 bases from J, the junction kept 9 bases outside the gene matches. CDR3 size: 15 residues. The germline CDR1 and CDR2 sequences are GTSNPN and SVGIG (reference sequence). The CDR3 DNA is TGTGCCTGGAGGGGCCAGGGGGCGCAGTCCGGGGAGCTGTTTTTT. This translates into CAWRGQGAQSGELFF.

The chain joins TRBV28 to TRBJ1-2; 7 bases map to TRBD1. Germline assignment: CDR1 MDHEN and CDR2 SYDVKM. The length of the CDR3 is 14 residues. V lost 4 bases to trimming and J lost 6 bases; unmatched junction nucleotides: 8. CDR3 DNA: TGTGCCAGCAGTTCCACGACAGGGAGGAATGGCTACACCTTC. Translated: CASSSTTGRNGYTF.

A single count supports this clone. The V and J genes are TRBV27 and TRBJ2-1; TRBD2 matches 7 bases. There are 14 residues in the CDR3. The trim removed 3 bases at V and 6 bases at J, leaving 5 bases unmatched. CDR1 and CDR2 (germline): MNHEY, SMNVEV (reference sequence). The CDR3 DNA reads as TGTGCCAGCAGTTTGTGGGGGGGAAGCAATGAGCAGTTCTTC. This codes for CASSLWGGSNEQFF.

This clone was counted once. The chain carries TRBV5-1 and TRBJ2-3; possible D gene TRBD1, 6 bases. CDR1 SGHRS and CDR2 YFSETQ come from the germline V gene. Trimming took 1 base from V and 0 from J, leaving 12 bases between them. The CDR3 length is 16 residues. As DNA, the CDR3 is TGCGCCAGCAGCTTGATAGGGGGACAAAGCACAGATACGCAGTATTTT. Translated, it gives CASSLIGGQSTDTQYF. The complete variable domain, with remaining parts taken from reference TRBV5-1 and TRBJ2-3, reads KAGVTQTPRYLIKTRGQQVTLSCSPISGHRSVSWYQQTPGQGLQFLFEYFSETQRNKGNFPGRFSGRQFSNSRSEMNVSTLELGDSALYLCASSLIGGQSTDTQYFGPGTRLTVL.

A few counts support this clone. CDR3 sequence (DNA): TGTGCCAGCAGTTTCGGGCAGGGGATCTCACCCCTCCACTTT. It encodes CASSFGQGISPLHF. V and J are TRBV27 and TRBJ1-6; D is possibly TRBD1 (6 bases). V lost 3 bases, J lost 10 bases, and 13 bases lay in between. This CDR3 has 14 residues. Germline V gives CDR1 MNHEY, CDR2 SMNVEV (reference sequence).

The chain is built from TRBV3-1 (or the pseudogene TRBV3-2) and TRBJ2-7, with D possibly matching TRBD1 (8 bases). The germline CDR1 and CDR2 sequences are LGHDT and YNNKEL (reference sequence). The CDR3 extends over 16 amino acids. Trimming took off 1 base at V and 3 bases at J, with 16 bases between the two ends. The CDR3 is CASSQADRGGSYEQYF. The CDR3, as DNA: TGTGCCAGCAGCCAAGCCGACAGGGGCGGGAGCTACGAGCAGTACTTC.

The rearrangement links TRBV7-8 to TRBJ1-2, with D possibly TRBD1 on 5 matching bases. With 2 bases removed from V and 9 bases from J, the gap between germline ends came to 13 bases. This CDR3 has 13 amino acids. Germline loops: CDR1 SGHVS, CDR2 FQNEAQ. CDR3 in amino acids: CASSLRQGRSYTF. The CDR3 DNA is TGTGCCAGCAGCTTACGTCAGGGCAGAAGCTACACCTTC.

This sequence joins TRBV4-3 and TRBJ2-2, with 12 bases identical to TRBD2. The CDR3 is 19 amino acids. Per the germline V gene, CDR1 is LGHNA and CDR2 is YSLEER. The J segment lost 3 bases and the V segment lost 0 bases, leaving 8 bases of the junction unmatched. The CDR3 protein is CASSQESSGGAWYTGELFF. The CDR3 DNA reads TGCGCCAGCAGCCAAGAGTCTAGCGGGGGGGCCTGGTACACCGGGGAGCTGTTTTTT.

The chain joins TRBV6-5 to TRBJ2-2; tentative D call: TRBD1 (5 bases). The germline V gene encodes CDR1 MNHEY and CDR2 SVGAGI. Trimming took 6 bases from V and 6 from J, leaving 14 bases between them. The CDR3 extends over 14 amino acids. The CDR3 protein is CASSQGFVAGELFF. Here the CDR3 DNA reads TGTGCCAGCAGCCAGGGTTTCGTCGCCGGGGAGCTGTTTTTT.

This chain connects TRBV5-4 to TRBJ2-5; possible D gene TRBD2, 7 bases. The germline gives CDR1 SGHNT, CDR2 YYREEE (reference sequence). The ends were cut back, 6 bases at V and 6 bases at J, with 15 bases in the middle. The CDR3 is 13 amino acids. As DNA, the CDR3 is TGTGCCAGCACCCAGGGGAGGGAAAAGACCCAGTACTTC. Amino acid sequence: CASTQGREKTQYF.

The sample holds one count of this clone. V is TRBV9 and J is TRBJ1-4, with TRBD1 matching 7 bases. Germline assignment: CDR1 SGDLS and CDR2 YYNGEE. The CDR3 length is 14 residues. V shed 2 bases, J shed 4 bases, and the junction held 2 bases outside the gene matches. Here the CDR3 DNA reads TGTGCCAGCAGCGTTACAGGGGTTAATGAAAAACTGTTTTTT. This translates into CASSVTGVNEKLFF.

The chain uses TRBV5-1 and TRBJ1-1, with a tentative D call TRBD1 (5 bases). Germline V CDR1 and CDR2: SGHRS, YFSETQ. The V gene lost 4 bases and the J gene lost 5 bases, with 9 bases spanning the gap. CDR3 length equals 12 residues. CDR3 region: CASSQGGTEAFF. DNA of the CDR3: TGCGCCAGCAGCCAGGGTGGTACTGAAGCTTTCTTT.

This rearrangement joins TRBV7-3 to TRBJ2-3; D is unclear. CDR3 length equals 13 residues. Trimming stripped 3 bases from V and 4 bases from J, with 8 bases between. Germline-derived CDR1 and CDR2 are SGHTA and FQGTGA. CDR3 sequence: CASSFAAADTQYF. DNA for the CDR3: TGTGCCAGCAGCTTCGCGGCGGCAGATACGCAGTATTTT.

The rearrangement links TRBV7-2 to TRBJ1-5; D may be TRBD1 (6 bases). With 6 bases removed from V and 5 bases from J, the gap between germline ends came to 14 bases. Germline values: CDR1 SGHTA, CDR2 FQGNSA. CDR3 length: 14 residues. This CDR3 is CASRSTGIDQPQHF. The CDR3 coding sequence is TGTGCCAGCAGATCTACAGGGATTGATCAGCCCCAGCATTTT.